The 20 T cell receptor beta chains listed next were all sequenced from one sample in a study of T cells after yellow fever vaccination. MiXCR was run by TCRdb on the 5' RACE reads, yielding one entry per CDR3 protein. This sample yields more than 300,000 distinct CDR3 sequences, of which 9.5% to 12% are seen a single time; about 3.3% belongs to the top ten. The sample was CD4+ T cells sorted from PBMCs, taken 45 days after the yellow fever booster vaccination. The receptors originated from a young man who received the YFV17D yellow fever vaccine.

This clonotype showed up many times. J is TRBJ2-7 and V is TRBV7-9, with 7 positions matching TRBD1. This CDR3 comprises 16 residues. Germline CDR1 SEHNR, CDR2 FQNEAQ (reference sequence). V shed 5 bases and J 1 base; nucleotides not matched to a gene: 11. In DNA form, the CDR3 reads TGTGCCAGCAGCCCGATCGGACAGGCCGGTTCCTACGAGCAGTACTTC. It translates to CASSPIGQAGSYEQYF.

The rearrangement uses TRBV5-4 and TRBJ2-7, with D maybe TRBD1 (5 bases). CDR3 length: 14 residues. Trimming left V 0 bases short and J 2 bases short, with 9 bases between. Germline loops: CDR1 SGHNT, CDR2 YYREEE (reference sequence). The DNA of the CDR3 is TGTGCCAGCAGCTTGGCCGAGACAGCCTACGAGCAGTACGTC. Translating gives CASSLAETAYEQYV.

CDR3 sequence reads: CASRIGQGSTGELFF. Here the CDR3 DNA reads TGTGCCAGTAGGATAGGACAGGGGTCCACCGGGGAGCTGTTTTTT. The V call is TRBV6-1, the J call TRBJ2-2, with TRBD1 matching over 9 bases. After removal of 9 bases from V and 4 bases from J, the junction contained 9 bases not matched to a gene. CDR1 is MNHNS and CDR2 is SASEGT in the germline V gene. The CDR3 has 15 residues.

This clonotype was detected many times. This chain uses TRBV27 with TRBJ2-5, with 9 positions matching TRBD1. CDR1 and CDR2 (germline): MNHEY, SMNVEV (reference sequence). Trimming removed 6 bases from V and 6 bases from J; junction bases left unmatched: 2. The CDR3 covers 12 residues. CDR3 in DNA: TGTGCCAGCAGCAACAGGGGGCAGACCCAGTACTTC. It encodes CASSNRGQTQYF.

V gene TRBV5-1 combines with J gene TRBJ1-1, with D possibly matching TRBD1 (5 bases). V was pared by 0 bases and J by 5 bases, with 14 bases between. From germline, CDR1 is SGHRS and CDR2 YFSETQ. CDR3 length: 15 amino acids. CDR3 DNA sequence: TGCGCCAGCAGCTTGGAAGGCCCGGGGGGGACTGAAGCTTTCTTT. This translates into CASSLEGPGGTEAFF. The full variable domain, completed using reference TRBV5-1 and TRBJ1-1, is KAGVTQTPRYLIKTRGQQVTLSCSPISGHRSVSWYQQTPGQGLQFLFEYFSETQRNKGNFPGRFSGRQFSNSRSEMNVSTLELGDSALYLCASSLEGPGGTEAFFGQGTRLTVV.

This clonotype turned up a few times. CDR3 in amino acids: CASSPGGYRFSNQPQHF. The CDR3 DNA reads as TGTGCCAGCAGCCCCGGGGGATATCGATTTAGCAATCAGCCCCAGCATTTT. J is TRBJ1-5 and V is TRBV28; D is possibly TRBD1 (5 bases). V shed 6 bases and J shed 0 bases, with 18 bases lying between them. Germline CDR1 is MDHEN and CDR2 is SYDVKM. The CDR3 contains 17 residues.

J is TRBJ2-7 and V is TRBV5-1; D is possibly TRBD2 (7 bases). Trimming pared 0 bases from V and 1 base from J, leaving 14 bases between. Looked up from germline, CDR1 is SGHRS and CDR2 is YFSETQ. CDR3 length: 16 residues. CDR3 residues: CASSLGSQGGSYEQYV. Here the CDR3 DNA reads TGCGCCAGCAGCTTGGGATCACAGGGAGGGTCCTACGAGCAGTACGTC.

The J gene is TRBJ1-2, the V gene TRBV3-1; D is ambiguous. CDR1 LGHDT and CDR2 YNNKEL come from the germline V gene (reference sequence). This CDR3 has 14 amino acids. Trimming stripped 4 bases from V and 6 bases from J, with 15 bases between. CDR3 sequence (DNA): TGTGCCAGCAGCCCTTCAAGTCTCGGGGATGGCTACACCTTC. This gives the protein CASSPSSLGDGYTF.

The chain combines TRBV7-9 with TRBJ2-7, with D possibly being TRBD2 (6 bases). V gave up 5 bases and J gave up 3 bases, with 17 bases separating them. CDR1 and CDR2 (germline): SEHNR, FQNEAQ (reference sequence). The CDR3 has 15 residues. The CDR3 is CASSPQGPEGYEQYV. For the CDR3, the DNA is TGTGCCAGCAGCCCCCAGGGACCGGAGGGCTACGAGCAGTACGTC.

The chain links TRBV7-9 to TRBJ2-7; 9 nucleotides line up with TRBD2. This CDR3 comprises 15 residues. Trimming cost V 7 bases and J 1 base; bases outside gene matches: 8. CDR1 and CDR2 (germline): SEHNR, FQNEAQ (reference sequence). This chain's CDR3 is CASTRPAGGSYEQYV. CDR3 sequence (DNA): TGTGCCAGCACCAGACCAGCGGGAGGATCCTACGAGCAGTACGTC.

This chain links TRBV5-1 with TRBJ1-2; D is unclear. Per the germline V gene, CDR1 is SGHRS and CDR2 is YFSETQ. V lost 5 bases and J lost 8, with 16 bases in between. The CDR3 is 13 residues long. As DNA, the CDR3 is TGCGCCAGCAGAACAAAGCCTTCTATGGGCTACACCTTC. Amino acids: CASRTKPSMGYTF.

This clonotype was seen ten or more times. The rearrangement uses TRBV7-2 and TRBJ2-5; D remains ambiguous. The germline V gene encodes CDR1 SGHTA and CDR2 FQGNSA. There are 14 residues in the CDR3. V lost 5 bases and J 4 bases, leaving 14 bases between the germline ends. The CDR3 reads CASSPRVLGETQYF. The CDR3 DNA reads TGTGCCAGCAGCCCTCGGGTCCTGGGAGAGACCCAGTACTTC. The entire variable domain, with the rest obtained from reference TRBV7-2 and TRBJ2-5, is as follows: GAGVSQSPSNKVTEKGKDVELRCDPISGHTALYWYRQSLGQGLEFLIYFQGNSAPDKSGLPSDRFSAERTGGSVSTLTIQRTQQEDSAVYLCASSPRVLGETQYFGPGTRLLVL.

The rearrangement joins TRBV10-3 to TRBJ2-3; TRBD1 agrees at 10 bases. CDR1 is ENHRY, CDR2 SYGVKD, per germline. With 8 bases clipped from V and 1 base from J, the junction kept 3 bases outside the gene matches. The CDR3 is 14 residues long. In DNA, the CDR3 is TGTGCCATCCACGGGACAGGGGGCACAGATACGCAGTATTTT. Protein product: CAIHGTGGTDTQYF.

This clonotype was detected only a few times. The chain is built from TRBV30 and TRBJ2-1; 7 bases line up with TRBD2. Germline assignment: CDR1 GTSNPN and CDR2 SVGIG (reference sequence). With V trimmed by 0 bases and J by 11 bases, 4 bases remained unmatched. The CDR3 has 12 amino acids. CDR3 coding DNA: TGTGCCTGGAGTGTTGGGGGGGGAAAGCAGTTCTTC. Amino acids: CAWSVGGGKQFF.

V usage is TRBV4-3 and J usage is TRBJ2-1, with 10 bases lining up with TRBD1. Losses at the gene ends were 4 bases for V and 4 bases for J; bases not matched to a gene: 7. The CDR3 consists of 16 residues. Germline V CDR1 and CDR2: LGHNA, YSLEER. The CDR3 loop reads CASSLAGTGDYNEQFF. CDR3 coding DNA: TGCGCCAGCAGCCTAGCCGGGACAGGGGATTACAATGAGCAGTTCTTC.

The chain has TRBV7-2 and TRBJ2-3, with TRBD2 as a possible D gene (6 bases). This CDR3 is built from 15 residues. Germline V gives CDR1 SGHTA, CDR2 FQGNSA. V gave up 5 bases and J gave up 2 bases, with 14 bases separating them. The CDR3 DNA follows: TGTGCCAGCAGCCAGGGACTTACGCTCACAGATACGCAGTATTTT. Translation gives CASSQGLTLTDTQYF.

This clonotype was counted many times. The chain carries TRBV9 and TRBJ1-2; no firm D call. CDR1 SGDLS and CDR2 YYNGEE come from the germline V gene. V shed 4 bases and J shed 2 bases, with 15 bases lying between them. This CDR3 region has 15 residues. CDR3: CASSPQEGRNYGYTF. The CDR3 coding sequence is TGTGCCAGCAGCCCCCAGGAGGGCAGGAACTATGGCTACACCTTC.

This chain uses TRBV3-1 with TRBJ2-1; D is ambiguous. This CDR3 spans 14 amino acids. Per the germline V gene, CDR1 is LGHDT and CDR2 is YNNKEL (reference sequence). V was shortened by 1 base and J by 6 bases, with 10 bases between the two germline ends. The CDR3 loop is CASSQGLIRNEQFF. In nucleotides, the CDR3 is TGTGCCAGCAGCCAAGGCCTCATCCGCAATGAGCAGTTCTTC.

The chain couples TRBV20-1 to TRBJ2-1, with 11 nucleotides matching TRBD2. This CDR3 has 15 residues. Germline loops: CDR1 DFQATT, CDR2 SNEGSKA (reference sequence). DNA for the CDR3: TGCAGCGCCGGACGGTCCGGGACTAGCGGCAATGAGCAGTTCTTC. Translated: CSAGRSGTSGNEQFF.

This clonotype was counted between two and nine times. The V and J genes are TRBV12-3 or TRBV12-4 and TRBJ1-5, with 7 bases lining up with TRBD1. CDR3 size: 14 residues. The J segment lost 5 bases and the V segment lost 6 bases, leaving 7 bases of the junction unmatched. DNA of the CDR3: TGTGCCAGCAGAGCCGGGACAGACGATCAGCCCCAGCATTTT. Protein sequence: CASRAGTDDQPQHF.